Sequencing of this TCR beta chain was carried out in a study of cytomegalovirus exposure and HLA in healthy donors. Regarding the study as a whole: There was a cluster of highly shared sequence variants that was likely a sequencing artifact. Cytomegalovirus status was reportedly diagnosed by the classifier with high specificity and sensitivity. Presence/absence analyses assumed roughly uniform sequencing depth across donors.

Worth noting for this clone: No antigen is known for it.

Primers: 60 Vbeta forward and 13 Jbeta reverse. Authors' processing steps: Unique TCR beta chains totaled some 88 million in a later count, with some 10 million of them shared. Some clones are missing from TCRdb's copy, which holds only in-frame ones; the method was immunoSEQ multiplex PCR. V and J calls and clone size are given by that table; D and trimming were obtained from the DNA. The sample comprises approximately 32,000 clones, about 79% of which are singletons, and 3.6% rests with the top ten. V dropped 3 bases and J dropped 6; count of bases not matched to a gene: 11. The CDR3 loop spans 16 amino acids. Germline CDR1 SGHRS, CDR2 YFSETQ.

The sequence derives from a woman between 18 and 30 years old in good health and CMV-seronegative. The V and J genes are TRBV5-1 and TRBJ2-2, with 7 bases fitting TRBD2. Sequenced input: PBMCs. CDR3 bases: TGCGCCAGCAGCTCCCGACTAGCCGGGAGCTCCGGGGAGCTGTTTTTT. It specifies CASSSRLAGSSGELFF.